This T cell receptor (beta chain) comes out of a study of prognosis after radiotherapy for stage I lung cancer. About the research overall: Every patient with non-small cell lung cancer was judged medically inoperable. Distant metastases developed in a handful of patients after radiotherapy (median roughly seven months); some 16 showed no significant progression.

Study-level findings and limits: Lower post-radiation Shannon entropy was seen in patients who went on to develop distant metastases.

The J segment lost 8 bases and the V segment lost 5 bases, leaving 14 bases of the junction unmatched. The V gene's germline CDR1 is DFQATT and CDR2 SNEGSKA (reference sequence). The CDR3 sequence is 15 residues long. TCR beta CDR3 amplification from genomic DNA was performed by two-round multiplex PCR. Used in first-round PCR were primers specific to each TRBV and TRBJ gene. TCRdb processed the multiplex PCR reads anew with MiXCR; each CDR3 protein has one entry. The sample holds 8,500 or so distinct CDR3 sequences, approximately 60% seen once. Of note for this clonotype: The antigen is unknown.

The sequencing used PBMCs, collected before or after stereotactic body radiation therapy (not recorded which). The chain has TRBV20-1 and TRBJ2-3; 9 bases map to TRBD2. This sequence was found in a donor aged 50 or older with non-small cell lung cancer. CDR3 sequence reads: CSASRSGSEWGTQYF. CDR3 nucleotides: TGCAGTGCTTCTCGTAGCGGGAGCGAATGGGGTACGCAGTATTTT.